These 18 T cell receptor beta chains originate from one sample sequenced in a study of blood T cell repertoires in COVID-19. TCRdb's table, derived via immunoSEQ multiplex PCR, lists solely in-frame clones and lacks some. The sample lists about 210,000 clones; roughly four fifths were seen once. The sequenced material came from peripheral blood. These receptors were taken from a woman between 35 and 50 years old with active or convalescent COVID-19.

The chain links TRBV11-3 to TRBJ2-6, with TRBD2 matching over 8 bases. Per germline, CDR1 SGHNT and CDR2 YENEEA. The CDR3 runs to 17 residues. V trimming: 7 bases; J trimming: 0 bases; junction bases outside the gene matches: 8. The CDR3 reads CASTGGTYPSGANVLTF. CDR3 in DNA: TGTGCCAGCACGGGGGGGACGTACCCCTCTGGGGCCAACGTCCTGACTTTC.

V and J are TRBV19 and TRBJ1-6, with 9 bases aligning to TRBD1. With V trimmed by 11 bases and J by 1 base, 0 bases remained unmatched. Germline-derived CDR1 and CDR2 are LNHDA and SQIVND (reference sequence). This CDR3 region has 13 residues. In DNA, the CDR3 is TGTGCCGGGACAGGGTCCTATAATTCACCCCTCCACTTT. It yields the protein CAGTGSYNSPLHF.

CDR3 residues: CASRFRGLNTEAFF. The DNA of the CDR3 is TGTGCCAGCAGGTTCAGGGGGTTGAACACTGAAGCTTTCTTT. The chain joins TRBV2 to TRBJ1-1, with 7 nucleotides matching TRBD1. In germline, CDR1 is SNHLY, CDR2 FYNNEI. The CDR3 totals 14 residues. Trimming at V came to 6 bases and at J to 0 bases, leaving 4 bases not matched to a gene. The full variable domain, in which reference TRBV2 and TRBJ1-1 provide the parts outside the CDR3, is EPEVTQTPSHQVTQMGQEVILRCVPISNHLYFYWYRQILGQKVEFLVSFYNNEISEKSEIFDDQFSVERPDGSNFTLKIRSTKLEDSAMYFCASRFRGLNTEAFFGQGTRLTVV.

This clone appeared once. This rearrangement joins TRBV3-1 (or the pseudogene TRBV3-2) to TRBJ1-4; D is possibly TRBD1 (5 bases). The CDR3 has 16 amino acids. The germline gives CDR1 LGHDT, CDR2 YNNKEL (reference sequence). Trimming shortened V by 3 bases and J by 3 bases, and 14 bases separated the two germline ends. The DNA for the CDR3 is TGTGCCAGCAGCCACTCCCCCGGGGGATCTAATGAAAAACTGTTTTTT. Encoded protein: CASSHSPGGSNEKLFF.

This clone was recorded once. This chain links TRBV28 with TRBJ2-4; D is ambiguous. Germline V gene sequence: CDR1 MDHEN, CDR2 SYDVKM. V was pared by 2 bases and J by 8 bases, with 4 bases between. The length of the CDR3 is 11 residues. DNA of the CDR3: TGTGCCAGCAGTTTAGGAGACATTCAGTACTTC. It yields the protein CASSLGDIQYF.

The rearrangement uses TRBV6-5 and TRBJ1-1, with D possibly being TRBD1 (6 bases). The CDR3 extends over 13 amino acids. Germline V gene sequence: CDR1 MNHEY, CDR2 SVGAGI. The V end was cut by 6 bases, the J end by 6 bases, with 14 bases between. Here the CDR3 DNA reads TGTGCCAGCAGAAACAGGGCCGGGGCTGAAGCTTTCTTT. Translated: CASRNRAGAEAFF.

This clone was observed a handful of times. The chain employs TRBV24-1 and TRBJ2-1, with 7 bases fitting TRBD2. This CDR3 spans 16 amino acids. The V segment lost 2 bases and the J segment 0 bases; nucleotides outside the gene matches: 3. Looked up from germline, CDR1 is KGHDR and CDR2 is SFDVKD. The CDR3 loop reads CATSDWGGSSYNEQFF. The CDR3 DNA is TGTGCCACCAGTGATTGGGGGGGGAGCTCCTACAATGAGCAGTTCTTC.

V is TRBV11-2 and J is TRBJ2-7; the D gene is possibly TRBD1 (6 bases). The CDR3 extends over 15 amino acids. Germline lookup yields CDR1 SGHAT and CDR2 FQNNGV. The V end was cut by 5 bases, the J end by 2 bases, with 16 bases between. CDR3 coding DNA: TGTGCCAGCAGCCCAGCCGGGACACCTACCTACGAGCAGTACTTC. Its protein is CASSPAGTPTYEQYF. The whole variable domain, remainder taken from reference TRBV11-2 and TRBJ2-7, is EAGVAQSPRYKIIEKRQSVAFWCNPISGHATLYWYQQILGQGPKLLIQFQNNGVVDDSQLPKDRFSAERLKGVDSTLKIQPAKLEDSAVYLCASSPAGTPTYEQYFGPGTRLTVT.

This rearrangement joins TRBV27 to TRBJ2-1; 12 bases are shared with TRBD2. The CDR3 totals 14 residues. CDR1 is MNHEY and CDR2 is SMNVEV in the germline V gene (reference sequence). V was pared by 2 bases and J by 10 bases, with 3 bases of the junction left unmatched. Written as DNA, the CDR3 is TGTGCCAGCAGTTTACTAGCGGGAGGGCGAGAGCAGTTCTTC. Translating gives CASSLLAGGREQFF.

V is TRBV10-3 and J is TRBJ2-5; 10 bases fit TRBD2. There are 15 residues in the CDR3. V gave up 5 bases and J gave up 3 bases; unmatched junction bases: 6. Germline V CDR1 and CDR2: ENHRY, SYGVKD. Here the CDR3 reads CAISKGLAAEETQYF. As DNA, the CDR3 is TGTGCCATCAGTAAAGGACTAGCGGCTGAAGAGACCCAGTACTTC.

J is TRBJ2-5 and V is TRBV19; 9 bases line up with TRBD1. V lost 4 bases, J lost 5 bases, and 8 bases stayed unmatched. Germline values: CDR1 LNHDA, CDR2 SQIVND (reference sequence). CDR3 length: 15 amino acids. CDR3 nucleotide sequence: TGTGCCAGTAGTACTTGGACAGGGGCTAGGGAGACCCAGTACTTC. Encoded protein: CASSTWTGARETQYF.

The CDR3 region is CASSESPVPGSYNEQFF. For the CDR3, the DNA is TGTGCCAGCAGTGAGTCCCCGGTACCGGGCTCCTACAATGAGCAGTTCTTC. V usage is TRBV6-4 and J usage is TRBJ2-1; D is undetermined. Looked up from germline, CDR1 is MRHNA and CDR2 is SNTAGT. The CDR3 extends over 17 amino acids. Trimming pared 3 bases from V and 0 bases from J, leaving 15 bases between.

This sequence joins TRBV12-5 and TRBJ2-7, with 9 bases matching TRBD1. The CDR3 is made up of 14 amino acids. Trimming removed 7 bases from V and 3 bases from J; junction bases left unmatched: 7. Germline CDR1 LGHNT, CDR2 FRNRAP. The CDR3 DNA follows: TGTGCTAGTGTCCGGGACAGGGCGTTCTACGAGCAGTACTTC. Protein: CASVRDRAFYEQYF.

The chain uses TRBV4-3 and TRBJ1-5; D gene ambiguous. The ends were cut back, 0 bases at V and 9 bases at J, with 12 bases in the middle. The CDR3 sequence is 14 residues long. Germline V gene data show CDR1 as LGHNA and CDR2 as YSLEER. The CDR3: CASSQDRRSPPQHF. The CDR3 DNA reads TGCGCCAGCAGCCAAGACAGAAGATCACCGCCCCAGCATTTT.

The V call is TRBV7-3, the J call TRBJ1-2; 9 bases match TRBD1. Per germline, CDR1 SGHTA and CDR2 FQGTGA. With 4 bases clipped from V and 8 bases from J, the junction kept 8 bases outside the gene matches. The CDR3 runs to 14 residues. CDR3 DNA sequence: TGTGCCAGCAGCTCCGGACAGGGGTGGGACGGCTACACCTTC. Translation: CASSSGQGWDGYTF.

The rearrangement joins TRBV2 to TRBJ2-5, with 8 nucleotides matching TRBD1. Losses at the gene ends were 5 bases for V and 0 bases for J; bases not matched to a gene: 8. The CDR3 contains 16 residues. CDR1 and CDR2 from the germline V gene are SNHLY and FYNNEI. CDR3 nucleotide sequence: TGTGCCAGCAGTACGGGACAGGCGACGTACCAAGAGACCCAGTACTTC. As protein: CASSTGQATYQETQYF.

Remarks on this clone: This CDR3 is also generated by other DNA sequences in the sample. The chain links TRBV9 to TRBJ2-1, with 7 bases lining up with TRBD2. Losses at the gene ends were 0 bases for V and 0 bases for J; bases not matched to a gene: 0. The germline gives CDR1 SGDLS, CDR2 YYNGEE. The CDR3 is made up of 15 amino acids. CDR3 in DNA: TGTGCCAGCAGCGTAGCGGGAGGCTCCTACAATGAGCAGTTCTTC. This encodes CASSVAGGSYNEQFF.

In nucleotides, the CDR3 is TGTGCCAGCAGCCAAGACCCCCCCAGGCGAGGGCGTGCCAATGAGCAGTTCTTC. Its protein product is CASSQDPPRRGRANEQFF. The chain joins TRBV3-1 (or the pseudogene TRBV3-2) to TRBJ2-1; D may be TRBD2 (5 bases). From germline, CDR1 is LGHDT and CDR2 YNNKEL (reference sequence). This CDR3 has 18 amino acids. V lost 0 bases, J lost 6 bases, and 21 bases lay in between.